These 11 T cell receptor beta chains came from one sample sequenced in a study of blood T cell repertoires in COVID-19. Profiled with immunoSEQ multiplex PCR; TCRdb holds only in-frame clones, not every one. The sample holds approximately 260,000 clones, 70% to 90% seen once. Sequenced: PBMCs or T cells enriched from blood (not recorded which). These receptors came from a woman in her fifties or sixties who had been exposed to COVID-19.

V is TRBV4-1 and J is TRBJ1-4, with D unclear. The CDR3 loop spans 16 amino acids. Germline lookup yields CDR1 MGHRA and CDR2 YSYEKL. V lost 0 bases, J lost 5 bases, and 13 bases lay in between. The CDR3 nucleotides read TGCGCCAGCAGCCAAGAGGCCGGCGGGTTGAATGAAAAACTGTTTTTT. Residues: CASSQEAGGLNEKLFF.

The CDR3 DNA reads TGTGCCAGCAGCTTGCGGACCGGACAAAATTCACCCCTCCACTTT. This gives the protein CASSLRTGQNSPLHF. V and J are TRBV5-6 and TRBJ1-6; a weak D match, TRBD1 (5 bases). The germline V and J ends were trimmed by 1 base and 7 bases, with 12 bases remaining between them. Germline V lookup: CDR1 SGHDT, CDR2 YYEEEE. The length of the CDR3 is 15 residues.

The chain links TRBV3-1 (or the pseudogene TRBV3-2) to TRBJ1-2; D ambiguous. Germline CDR1 and CDR2: LGHDT and YNNKEL (reference sequence). The CDR3 length is 12 residues. Trimming pared 0 bases from V and 8 bases from J, leaving 7 bases between. CDR3 protein: CASSQDSEGYTF. Written as DNA, the CDR3 is TGTGCCAGCAGCCAAGATAGCGAAGGCTACACCTTC.

The chain employs TRBV24-1 and TRBJ2-2; possibly TRBD1 for D (5 bases). The CDR3 is 15 amino acids. V was shortened by 3 bases and J by 6 bases, with 13 bases between the two germline ends. Per germline, CDR1 KGHDR and CDR2 SFDVKD. In DNA, the CDR3 is TGTGCCACCAGTGATAGGGGAAATAGGGCCGGGGAGCTGTTTTTT. This codes for CATSDRGNRAGELFF.

The chain couples TRBV6-4 to TRBJ1-6, with 8 positions matching TRBD1. Germline V CDR1 and CDR2: MRHNA, SNTAGT. Trimming at V came to 3 bases and at J to 7 bases, leaving 2 bases not matched to a gene. The CDR3 runs to 14 residues. CDR3 nucleotides: TGTGCCAGCAGTGAGGACAGGGAAAATTCACCCCTCCACTTT. Residues: CASSEDRENSPLHF.

The rearrangement links TRBV7-9 to TRBJ1-4; no reliable D call. Germline CDR1 SEHNR, CDR2 FQNEAQ (reference sequence). Trimming took 3 bases from V and 8 from J, leaving 4 bases between them. CDR3 length: 11 amino acids. In nucleotides, the CDR3 is TGTGCCAGCAGCTTTATGGAAAAACTGTTTTTT. Its translation is CASSFMEKLFF. Combining the CDR3 with reference TRBV7-9 and TRBJ1-4 gives the whole variable domain DTGVSQNPRHKITKRGQNVTFRCDPISEHNRLYWYRQTLGQGPEFLTYFQNEAQLEKSRLLSDRFSAERPKGSFSTLEIQRTEQGDSAMYLCASSFMEKLFFGSGTQLSVL.

This rearrangement joins TRBV3-1 (or the pseudogene TRBV3-2) to TRBJ2-3; D possibly corresponds to TRBD2 (5 bases). Trimming took 1 base from V and 0 from J, leaving 5 bases between them. From germline, CDR1 is LGHDT and CDR2 YNNKEL (reference sequence). The CDR3 has 14 amino acids. This chain's CDR3 is CASSQGTSTDTQYF. The CDR3 DNA follows: TGTGCCAGCAGCCAAGGGACTAGCACAGATACGCAGTATTTT.

The chain links TRBV27 to TRBJ2-7; 11 bases line up with TRBD2. Germline V gene data show CDR1 as MNHEY and CDR2 as SMNVEV (reference sequence). V lost 7 bases and J lost 4; bases outside the gene matches: 12. There are 16 residues in the CDR3. DNA of the CDR3: TGTGCCAGCACCCCATGGAATAGCGGGGGGGCTTACGAGCAGTACTTC. Protein sequence: CASTPWNSGGAYEQYF.

This clone was counted once. This chain links TRBV11-2 with TRBJ2-2; a possible D gene is TRBD2 (5 bases). V was cut by 0 bases and J by 0 bases, with 14 bases left in between. This CDR3 is 18 amino acids long. In germline, CDR1 is SGHAT, CDR2 FQNNGV. In DNA, the CDR3 is TGTGCCAGCAGCTTAGACCTGCCCGGACTCTCGAACACCGGGGAGCTGTTTTTT. The encoded protein is CASSLDLPGLSNTGELFF.

The chain is built from TRBV6-5 and TRBJ1-2, with D perhaps TRBD1 (6 bases). The CDR3 spans 13 residues. Germline CDR1 MNHEY, CDR2 SVGAGI. V was cut by 6 bases and J by 5 bases, with 13 bases left in between. This chain's CDR3 is CASRPSGQYGYTF. The CDR3 region has the DNA TGTGCCAGCAGACCCTCAGGACAGTATGGCTACACCTTC.

The rearrangement links TRBV19 to TRBJ1-1; tentatively, D is TRBD1 (5 bases). Germline lookup yields CDR1 LNHDA and CDR2 SQIVND (reference sequence). CDR3 length equals 14 residues. V shed 4 bases and J shed 5 bases, with 14 bases lying between them. CDR3 in amino acids: CASSTEARGTEAFF. The CDR3 nucleotides read TGTGCCAGTAGTACCGAGGCGCGGGGGACTGAAGCTTTCTTT.